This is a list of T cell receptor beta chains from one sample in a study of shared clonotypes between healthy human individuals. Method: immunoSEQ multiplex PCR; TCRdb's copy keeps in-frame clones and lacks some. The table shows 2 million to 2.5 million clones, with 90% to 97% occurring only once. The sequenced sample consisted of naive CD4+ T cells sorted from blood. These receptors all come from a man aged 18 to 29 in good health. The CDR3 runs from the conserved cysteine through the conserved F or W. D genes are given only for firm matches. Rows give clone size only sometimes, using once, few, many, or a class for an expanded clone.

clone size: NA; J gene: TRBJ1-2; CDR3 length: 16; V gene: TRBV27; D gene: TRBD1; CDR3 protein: CASSLSTGTQNYGYTF; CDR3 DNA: TGTGCCAGCAGTTTATCGACAGGGACTCAAAACTATGGCTACACCTTC
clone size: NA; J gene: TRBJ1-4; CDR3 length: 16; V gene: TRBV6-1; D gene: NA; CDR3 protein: CASSDEPGGWDEKLFF; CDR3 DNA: TGTGCCAGCAGTGACGAACCGGGGGGTTGGGATGAAAAACTGTTTTTT
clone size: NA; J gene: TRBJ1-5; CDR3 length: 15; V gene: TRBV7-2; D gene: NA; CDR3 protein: CASSLVGSQYQPQHF; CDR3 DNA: TGTGCCAGCAGCTTAGTGGGCAGCCAGTATCAGCCCCAGCATTTT
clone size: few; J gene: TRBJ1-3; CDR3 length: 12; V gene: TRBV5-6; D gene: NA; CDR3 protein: CASSLGGNTIYF; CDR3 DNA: TGTGCCAGCAGCTTGGGAGGAAACACCATATATTTT
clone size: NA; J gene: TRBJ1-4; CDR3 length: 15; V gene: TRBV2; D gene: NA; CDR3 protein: CASSEGRANNEKLFF; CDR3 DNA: TGTGCCAGCAGTGAAGGCAGGGCGAATAATGAAAAACTGTTTTTT
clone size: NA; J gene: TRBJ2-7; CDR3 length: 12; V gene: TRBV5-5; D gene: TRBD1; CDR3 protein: CASSLTGGEQYF; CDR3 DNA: TGTGCCAGCAGCCTTACAGGGGGCGAGCAGTACTTC
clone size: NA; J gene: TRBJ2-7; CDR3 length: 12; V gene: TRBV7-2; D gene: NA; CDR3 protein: CASSSPIYEQYF; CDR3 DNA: TGTGCCAGCAGCTCCCCTATCTACGAGCAGTACTTC
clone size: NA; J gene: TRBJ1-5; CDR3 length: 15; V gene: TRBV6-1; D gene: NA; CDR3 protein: CASSEAHGFSQPQHF; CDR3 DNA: TGTGCCAGCAGTGAAGCCCACGGATTTAGTCAGCCCCAGCATTTT
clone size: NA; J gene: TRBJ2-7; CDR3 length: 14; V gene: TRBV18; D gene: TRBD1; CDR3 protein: CASSPGQGTYEQYF; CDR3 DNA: TGTGCCAGCTCTCCTGGACAGGGGACCTACGAGCAGTACTTC
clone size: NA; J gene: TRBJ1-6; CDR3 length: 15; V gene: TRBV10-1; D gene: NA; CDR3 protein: CAGREVCFGHSPLHF; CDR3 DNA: TGCGCCGGGCGGGAGGTGTGCTTTGGGCATTCACCCCTCCACTTT
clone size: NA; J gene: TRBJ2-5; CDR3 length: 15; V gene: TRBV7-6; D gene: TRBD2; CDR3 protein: CASSLAGRLGETQYF; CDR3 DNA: TGTGCCAGCAGCTTAGCCGGGAGGTTGGGAGAGACCCAGTACTTC
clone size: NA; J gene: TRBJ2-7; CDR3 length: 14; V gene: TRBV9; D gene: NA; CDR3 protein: CASSLLPASYEQYF; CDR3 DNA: TGTGCCAGCAGCCTTCTTCCGGCTTCCTACGAGCAGTACTTC
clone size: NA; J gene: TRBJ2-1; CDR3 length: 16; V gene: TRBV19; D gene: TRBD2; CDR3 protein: CASTAVGGGSYNEQFF; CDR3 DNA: TGTGCCAGTACAGCAGTTGGCGGGGGCTCCTACAATGAGCAGTTCTTC
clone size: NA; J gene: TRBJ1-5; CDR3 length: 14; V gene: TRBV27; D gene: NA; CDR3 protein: CASSMYGSNQPQHF; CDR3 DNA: TGTGCCAGCAGTATGTACGGCAGCAATCAGCCCCAGCATTTT
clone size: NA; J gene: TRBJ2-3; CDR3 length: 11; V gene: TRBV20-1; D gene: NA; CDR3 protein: CSFPSTDTQYF; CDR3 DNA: TGCAGTTTTCCGAGCACAGATACGCAGTATTTT
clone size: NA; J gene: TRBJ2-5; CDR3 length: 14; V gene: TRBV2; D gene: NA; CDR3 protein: CASSGGGRPETQYF; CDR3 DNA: TGTGCCAGCAGTGGGGGGGGCAGACCAGAGACCCAGTACTTC
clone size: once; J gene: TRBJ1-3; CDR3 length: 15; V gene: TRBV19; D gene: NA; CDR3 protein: CASTEITGFGNTIYF; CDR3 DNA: TGTGCCAGTACCGAAATCACAGGGTTTGGAAACACCATATATTTT
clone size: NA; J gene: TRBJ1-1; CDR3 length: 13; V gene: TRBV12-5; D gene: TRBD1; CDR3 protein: CASGQGQGGKAFF; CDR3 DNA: TGTGCTAGTGGACAAGGACAGGGGGGAAAAGCTTTCTTT
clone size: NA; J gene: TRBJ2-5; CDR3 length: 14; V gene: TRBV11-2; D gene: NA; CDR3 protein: CASRPGLRVETQYF; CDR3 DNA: TGTGCCAGCAGGCCAGGTTTGAGGGTTGAGACCCAGTACTTC
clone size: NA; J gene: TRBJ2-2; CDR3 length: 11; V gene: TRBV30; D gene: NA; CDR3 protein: CAWDNFGELFF; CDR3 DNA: TGTGCCTGGGACAATTTTGGGGAGCTGTTTTTT